This is a list of T cell receptor beta chains from one sample in a study of CXCR3-negative and CXCR3-positive naive CD8 T cells. TCRdb reprocessed the 5' RACE reads, with one entry per CDR3 protein and no DNA. This table holds approximately 53,000 distinct CDR3 sequences. Sequencing was done on a sample of memory CD8+ T cells from blood. The receptors shown here come from a human donor in good health. Some clones in this sample may be carry-over from other donors' samples. CDR3s include the opening cysteine and the closing phenylalanine or tryptophan.

J	V	CDR3
TRBJ2-7	TRBV9	CASSRREGSLEQYF
TRBJ2-4	TRBV6-6	CASSYSTQLAKNIQYF
TRBJ2-7	TRBV2	CASSKGLAGDHEQYF
TRBJ1-5	TRBV14	CASSADLSEPQHF
TRBJ2-7	TRBV19	CASSFRASREQYF
TRBJ1-2	TRBV12-3/TRBV12-4	CASSGDRNYGYTF
TRBJ2-1	TRBV25-1	CASSEFLDPRSNEQFF
TRBJ1-5	TRBV7-3	CASSLRFGVQHF
TRBJ2-7	TRBV9	CASSVDARGVNEQYF
TRBJ1-1	TRBV29-1	CSVEDWGAKNTEAFF
TRBJ2-1	TRBV6-4	CASSAGTSGDDEQFF
TRBJ2-1	TRBV6-5	CASSDDASSYNEQFF
TRBJ2-7	TRBV15	CATSRTDGVYEQYF
TRBJ1-3	TRBV28	CASRDPTSGNTIYF
TRBJ2-2	TRBV29-1	CSVVGGTTNTGELFF
TRBJ2-2	TRBV29-1	CSVVDSPANTGELFF